This TCR beta chain was retrieved from a study of CD8+ T cells in alopecia areata. This clone has just a few counts. After isolation, RNA underwent reverse transcription to generate cDNA as the sequencing template. TCRdb keeps only in-frame clones here, not all; method: immunoSEQ multiplex PCR. Among more than 9,000 clones listed, 57% were seen once. Individuals with alopecia areata gave both lesional scalp punch biopsies and peripheral blood for collection. Germline CDR1 and CDR2: LNHDA and SQIVND (reference sequence). The ends lost 5 bases at V and 0 bases at J; junction bases unmatched: 13. This CDR3 has 18 amino acids.

V gene TRBV19 combines with J gene TRBJ1-5; 7 positions agree with TRBD1. The sample comprised skin. The origin of this receptor is a human donor with alopecia areata. This CDR3 is CASSVGTAILYSNQPQHF. The DNA of the CDR3 is TGTGCCAGTAGTGTCGGGACAGCCATTCTCTATAGCAATCAGCCCCAGCATTTT. Full variable domain (outside the CDR3, taken from reference TRBV19 and TRBJ1-5): DGGITQSPKYLFRKEGQNVTLSCEQNLNHDAMYWYRQDPGQGLRLIYYSQIVNDFQKGDIAEGYSVSREKKESFPLTVTSAQKNPTAFYLCASSVGTAILYSNQPQHFGDGTRLSIL.